These 24 T cell receptor beta chains originate from one sample sequenced in a study of shared clonotypes between healthy human individuals. TCRdb keeps only in-frame clones here, not all; method: immunoSEQ multiplex PCR. The sample contains about 2.2 million clones, around 95% of which appear only once. The naive CD8 fraction comprised CD45RO-negative cells positively selected for CCR7 and excluded terminally differentiated effector memory CD45RA+ cells. The source material was naive CD8+ T cells from PBMCs. Receptor source: a man aged 18 to 29 in good health. Some clones in this sample may be carry-over from other donors' samples.

This clone was counted a few times. The chain employs TRBV27 and TRBJ1-1, with D perhaps TRBD1 (6 bases). The CDR3 is made up of 13 amino acids. Germline CDR1 and CDR2: MNHEY and SMNVEV (reference sequence). The V and J ends lost 5 bases and 5 bases respectively, with 12 bases between them. The CDR3 loop is CASSIAGATEAFF. CDR3 sequence (DNA): TGTGCCAGCAGTATCGCGGGGGCTACTGAAGCTTTCTTT.

This clone was seen only once. The rearrangement links TRBV4-3 to TRBJ2-7; D ambiguous. V lost 1 base and J 7 bases, leaving 17 bases between the germline ends. This CDR3 is built from 15 residues. Germline V CDR1 and CDR2: LGHNA, YSLEER. CDR3 loop: CASSQVLSGIREQYF. For the CDR3, the DNA is TGCGCCAGCAGCCAAGTCTTGTCTGGGATCCGGGAGCAGTACTTC.

The rearrangement uses TRBV25-1 and TRBJ2-2; 7 bases match TRBD2. There are 16 residues in the CDR3. The ends lost 3 bases at V and 6 bases at J; junction bases unmatched: 10. Germline CDR1 is MGHDK and CDR2 is SYGVNS. The CDR3 bases are TGTGCCAGCAGTGAGGGACGGGAGGCGCCCGCCGGGGAGCTGTTTTTT. Protein product: CASSEGREAPAGELFF.

The chain has TRBV28 and TRBJ2-7; TRBD2 matches 8 bases. V shed 5 bases, J shed 2 bases, and the junction held 8 bases outside the gene matches. The CDR3 runs 15 residues. Germline CDR1 and CDR2: MDHEN and SYDVKM. The CDR3 DNA follows: TGTGCCAGCAGTACGAGGCGGGAGGTCCCCTACGAGCAGTACTTC. As protein: CASSTRREVPYEQYF. Combining the CDR3 with reference TRBV28 and TRBJ2-7 gives the whole variable domain DVKVTQSSRYLVKRTGEKVFLECVQDMDHENMFWYRQDPGLGLRLIYFSYDVKMKEKGDIPEGYSVSREKKERFSLILESASTNQTSMYLCASSTRREVPYEQYFGPGTRLTVT.

The gene calls are TRBV11-3 and TRBJ2-1, with 7 bases aligning to TRBD1. Germline V gives CDR1 SGHNT, CDR2 YENEEA. The CDR3 covers 14 residues. The V segment lost 4 bases and the J segment 8 bases; nucleotides outside the gene matches: 8. The CDR3 loop is CASSSTQGRYEQFF. CDR3 sequence (DNA): TGTGCCAGCAGCTCCACACAGGGGCGGTATGAGCAGTTCTTC. Supplemented by reference TRBV11-3 and TRBJ2-1, the full variable domain reads EAGVVQSPRYKIIEKKQPVAFWCNPISGHNTLYWYLQNLGQGPELLIRYENEEAVDDSQLPKDRFSAERLKGVDSTLKIQPAELGDSAVYLCASSSTQGRYEQFFGPGTRLTVL.

Details on this clone: Different DNA sequences within this sample yield the same CDR3. J is TRBJ2-7 and V is TRBV7-2; 11 bases map to TRBD2. V lost 4 bases and J lost 2; bases outside the gene matches: 4. CDR1 is SGHTA, CDR2 FQGNSA, per germline. The CDR3 is 15 amino acids. The CDR3 sequence: CASSSRLAGTYEQYF. The CDR3 DNA follows: TGTGCCAGCAGCTCCCGACTAGCGGGGACCTACGAGCAGTACTTC.

The rearrangement links TRBV21-1 to TRBJ2-6; no check of the table's D call, TRBD2, against the DNA was made. TRBV21-1 is shown as a pseudogene. The CDR3 sequence is 17 residues long. CDR3 in amino acids: CASSKQREGTGANVLTF. The CDR3 DNA is TGTGCCAGCAGCAAACAGCGGGAGGGAACTGGGGCCAACGTCCTGACTTTC.

V usage is TRBV7-9 and J usage is TRBJ2-7; 8 bases are a match to TRBD1. Germline V CDR1 and CDR2: SEHNR, FQNEAQ (reference sequence). This CDR3 is 12 amino acids long. Trimming cost V 8 bases and J 6 bases; bases outside gene matches: 6. The DNA for the CDR3 is TGTGCCAGCCGGACAGGGTCTCCCGAGCAGTACTTC. It specifies CASRTGSPEQYF.

The CDR3 DNA follows: TGTGCCAGCAGCTTGGACAGCCTTACCGGTGCCCAGTACTTC. Translated, it gives CASSLDSLTGAQYF. The V and J genes are TRBV11-1 and TRBJ2-5; TRBD1 might be the D (6 bases). This CDR3 is built from 14 residues. Germline CDR1 SGHAT, CDR2 FQDESV (reference sequence). Trimming pared 3 bases from V and 9 bases from J, leaving 17 bases between.

To note about this clone: This sample also contains other DNA sequences that code for the same CDR3. CDR3 in DNA: TGTGCCAGCTCCCCCTGGGGGACCGGGGAGCTGTTTTTT. It yields the protein CASSPWGTGELFF. The V call is TRBV28, the J call TRBJ2-2, with D possibly being TRBD1 or TRBD2 (5 bases each). Germline V lookup: CDR1 MDHEN, CDR2 SYDVKM. Trimming left V 8 bases short and J 5 bases short, with 12 bases between. The CDR3 totals 13 residues.

This clone appeared a few times. V gene TRBV7-9 combines with J gene TRBJ1-2; maybe TRBD1 (6 bases). The CDR3 covers 15 residues. The V end was cut by 1 base, the J end by 6 bases, with 15 bases between. Germline assignment: CDR1 SEHNR and CDR2 FQNEAQ (reference sequence). CDR3 in DNA: TGTGCCAGCAGCTTAGTCCACAGGGAAACGAATGGCTACACCTTC. Amino acid sequence: CASSLVHRETNGYTF.

The chain carries TRBV13 and TRBJ2-4; 10 bases map to TRBD1. The V gene end was trimmed by 5 bases and the J gene end by 1 base; junction bases not matched to a gene: 5. The V gene's germline CDR1 is PRHDT and CDR2 FYEKMQ (reference sequence). The CDR3 consists of 16 residues. The CDR3 spells CASSLPGQGAKNIQYF. In DNA, the CDR3 is TGTGCCAGCAGCCTCCCGGGACAGGGGGCCAAAAACATTCAGTACTTC.

In nucleotides, the CDR3 is TGTGCCAGCAGCCGCGGGCGAAGACTCGAAGCTTTCTTT. Translated, it gives CASSRGRRLEAFF. The V gene is TRBV11-1, the J gene TRBJ1-1; no clear D gene. Trimming removed 5 bases from V and 8 bases from J, with 15 bases in between. This CDR3 has 13 residues. Germline loops: CDR1 SGHAT, CDR2 FQDESV (reference sequence).

This clone was observed a few times. This chain uses TRBV29-1 with TRBJ1-1; TRBD1 might be the D (6 bases). Germline lookup yields CDR1 SQVTM and CDR2 ANQGSEA. The V and J ends lost 4 bases and 1 base respectively, with 10 bases between them. The CDR3 spans 13 residues. The CDR3, as DNA: TGCAGCGTTGGGACAGACGAGAACACTGAAGCTTTCTTT. It is translated as CSVGTDENTEAFF.

The chain joins TRBV7-9 to TRBJ2-3; perhaps TRBD2 as D (6 bases). The germline V gene has CDR1 SEHNR and CDR2 FQNEAQ (reference sequence). The CDR3 is 17 amino acids. V dropped 2 bases and J dropped 1 base, with 16 bases sitting between them. For the CDR3, the DNA is TGTGCCAGCAGCTTATCTGGAGGGAGGCCCGGCACAGATACGCAGTATTTT. Encoded protein: CASSLSGGRPGTDTQYF.

The chain links TRBV9 to TRBJ2-2; D gene uncertain. V was trimmed by 8 bases and J by 2 bases, leaving 19 bases between them. Looked up from germline, CDR1 is SGDLS and CDR2 is YYNGEE. The CDR3 covers 16 residues. The CDR3 spells CASALASQPNTGELFF. CDR3 coding DNA: TGTGCCAGTGCCTTGGCCTCACAGCCCAACACCGGGGAGCTGTTTTTT.

The V and J genes are TRBV7-9 and TRBJ2-5; 7 nucleotides match TRBD1. V was clipped by 5 bases and J by 7 bases; unmatched bases: 13. The CDR3 loop spans 15 amino acids. Germline CDR1 and CDR2: SEHNR and FQNEAQ (reference sequence). CDR3 sequence reads: CASSHDRVPQGTQYF. In DNA, the CDR3 is TGTGCCAGCAGCCACGACAGGGTCCCACAGGGGACCCAGTACTTC.

The rearrangement joins TRBV7-9 to TRBJ2-7, with 8 bases that match TRBD1. The CDR3 runs 17 residues. Trimming at V came to 3 bases and at J to 0 bases, leaving 10 bases not matched to a gene. Germline CDR1 SEHNR, CDR2 FQNEAQ (reference sequence). The CDR3 bases are TGTGCCAGCAGCTTTGACACCCGGACAGGGACCTCCTACGAGCAGTACTTC. This translates into CASSFDTRTGTSYEQYF.

The gene calls are TRBV28 and TRBJ2-7; perhaps TRBD2 as D (6 bases). Germline CDR1 reads MDHEN; CDR2 reads SYDVKM. Deletions cut 10 bases from V and 3 bases from J, with 25 bases between. The CDR3 is 16 residues long. DNA for the CDR3: TGTGCCACCGGTATTCCGCCCCAGGGAGGCGGCTACGAGCAGTACTTC. It translates to CATGIPPQGGGYEQYF.

The rearrangement links TRBV9 to TRBJ1-2; 7 nucleotides align to TRBD1. V lost 4 bases and J lost 6; bases outside the gene matches: 12. CDR3 size: 15 residues. Germline V gene sequence: CDR1 SGDLS, CDR2 YYNGEE. CDR3 sequence reads: CASSSGDRPGDGYTF. The CDR3 nucleotides read TGTGCCAGCAGCAGTGGGGACAGACCTGGGGATGGCTACACCTTC.

V and J are TRBV15 and TRBJ2-1; tentatively, D is TRBD1 or TRBD2 (5 bases each). CDR1 and CDR2 from the germline V gene are LNHNV and YYDKDF (reference sequence). CDR3 size: 13 residues. V gave up 4 bases and J gave up 9 bases, with 13 bases separating them. The CDR3 here is CATSTPPGLEQFF. CDR3 in DNA: TGTGCCACCAGCACACCCCCGGGGCTTGAGCAGTTCTTC. Drawing the rest from reference TRBV15 and TRBJ2-1, the complete variable domain is DAMVIQNPRYQVTQFGKPVTLSCSQTLNHNVMYWYQQKSSQAPKLLFHYYDKDFNNEADTPDNFQSRRPNTSFCFLDIRSPGLGDTAMYLCATSTPPGLEQFFGPGTRLTVL.

The V call is TRBV11-2, the J call TRBJ2-1, with a weak D call TRBD2 (6 bases). The V gene's germline CDR1 is SGHAT and CDR2 FQNNGV. The CDR3 is made up of 16 amino acids. V was clipped by 1 base and J by 5 bases, with 15 bases between them. The CDR3 DNA reads as TGTGCCAGCAGCTTAGTGGGCGGTCGACTAGACAATGAGCAGTTCTTC. Protein product: CASSLVGGRLDNEQFF.

This chain uses TRBV7-9 with TRBJ2-1; 7 bases agree with TRBD1. The germline V gene has CDR1 SEHNR and CDR2 FQNEAQ (reference sequence). After removal of 5 bases from V and 10 bases from J, the junction contained 11 bases not matched to a gene. CDR3 size: 14 residues. The CDR3 DNA reads TGTGCCAGCAGCCCTCGGGACAGAGAATGGGAGCAGTTCTTC. Protein sequence: CASSPRDREWEQFF.

The rearrangement links TRBV5-5 to TRBJ2-7; 8 nucleotides agree with TRBD2. The CDR3 loop spans 15 amino acids. Germline V gene sequence: CDR1 SGHKS, CDR2 YYEKEE (reference sequence). V shed 1 base, J shed 4 bases, and the junction held 7 bases outside the gene matches. CDR3 DNA sequence: TGTGCCAGCAGCTTGCGTGCGGAGCGGGGGTACGAGCAGTACTTC. Its protein is CASSLRAERGYEQYF.